This T cell receptor beta chain was captured by sequencing in a study of neurological immune-mediated disorders. Time point: longitudinal time-point 3. Preparation of the unsorted libraries drew on 2 million PBMCs stored at -80 C. In this sample, this clonotype turned up many times. Trimming shortened V by 5 bases and J by 2 bases, and 14 bases separated the two germline ends. CDR3 length: 15 residues. Germline CDR1 reads SGHTA; CDR2 reads FQGNSA. The cDNA came from 5'RACE with 10-nucleotide random UMIs. TCRdb re-derived calls from the 5' RACE reads in MiXCR, one entry per CDR3 protein. Among about 45,000 distinct CDR3 sequences listed, roughly 12% were seen once.

The clonotype comes from a man aged 25-45 years in good health. Sequenced sample: PBMCs. This chain joins TRBV7-2 and TRBJ2-3; no clear D. This CDR3 is CASSPRPQYTDTQYF. The CDR3 coding sequence is TGTGCCAGCAGCCCCAGACCCCAGTACACAGATACGCAGTATTTT.